This TCR beta chain was observed in a study of blood T cell repertoires in COVID-19. At the level of the study: The samples span acute and convalescent COVID-19 from the United States, Italy and Spain.

Assay: immunoSEQ multiplex PCR; the TCRdb copy retains only in-frame clones and omits some. The sample shows 250,000 to 350,000 clones, 88% of them seen only once. CDR3 length equals 14 residues. Germline V gives CDR1 LNHDA, CDR2 SQIVND (reference sequence). V was cut by 3 bases and J by 0 bases, with 5 bases left in between. The chain links TRBV19 to TRBJ2-2; no clear D gene. The sample comprised peripheral blood. The origin of this receptor is a woman aged 25 to 39 with COVID-19, enrolled during active disease. As DNA, the CDR3 is TGTGCCAGTAGTATCACAGCGAACACCGGGGAGCTGTTTTTT. Its translation: CASSITANTGELFF. Complete variable domain (other parts from reference TRBV19 and TRBJ2-2): DGGITQSPKYLFRKEGQNVTLSCEQNLNHDAMYWYRQDPGQGLRLIYYSQIVNDFQKGDIAEGYSVSREKKESFPLTVTSAQKNPTAFYLCASSITANTGELFFGEGSRLTVL.